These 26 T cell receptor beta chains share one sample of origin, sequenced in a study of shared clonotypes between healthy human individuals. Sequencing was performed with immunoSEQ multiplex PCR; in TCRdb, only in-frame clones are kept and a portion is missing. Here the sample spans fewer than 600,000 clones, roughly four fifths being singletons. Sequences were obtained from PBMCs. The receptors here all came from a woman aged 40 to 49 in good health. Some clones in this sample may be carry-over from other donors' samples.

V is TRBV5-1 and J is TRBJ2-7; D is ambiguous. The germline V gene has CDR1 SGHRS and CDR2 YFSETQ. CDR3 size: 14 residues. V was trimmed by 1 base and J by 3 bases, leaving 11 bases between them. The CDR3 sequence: CASSLSVPSYEQYF. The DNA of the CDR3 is TGCGCCAGCAGCTTGTCCGTGCCTAGCTACGAGCAGTACTTC.

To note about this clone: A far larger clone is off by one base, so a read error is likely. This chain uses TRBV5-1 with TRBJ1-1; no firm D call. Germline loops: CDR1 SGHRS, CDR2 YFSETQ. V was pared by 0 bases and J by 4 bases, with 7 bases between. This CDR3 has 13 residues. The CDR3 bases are TGCGCCAGCAGCTTGGCAGGTTCCACTGAAGCTTTCTTT. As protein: CASSLAGSTEAFF.

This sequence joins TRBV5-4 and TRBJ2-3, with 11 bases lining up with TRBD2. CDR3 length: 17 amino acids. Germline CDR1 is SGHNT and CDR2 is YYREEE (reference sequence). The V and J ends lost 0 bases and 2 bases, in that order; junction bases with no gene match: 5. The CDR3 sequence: CASSLAGLAAHTDTQYF. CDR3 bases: TGTGCCAGCAGCTTGGCGGGACTAGCGGCACACACAGATACGCAGTATTTT.

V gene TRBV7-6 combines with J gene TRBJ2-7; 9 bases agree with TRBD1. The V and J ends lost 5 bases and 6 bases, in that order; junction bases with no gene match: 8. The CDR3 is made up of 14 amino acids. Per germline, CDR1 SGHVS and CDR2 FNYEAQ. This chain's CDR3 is CASSPGTGLIEQYF. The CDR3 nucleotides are TGTGCCAGCAGCCCCGGGACAGGGCTTATCGAGCAGTACTTC.

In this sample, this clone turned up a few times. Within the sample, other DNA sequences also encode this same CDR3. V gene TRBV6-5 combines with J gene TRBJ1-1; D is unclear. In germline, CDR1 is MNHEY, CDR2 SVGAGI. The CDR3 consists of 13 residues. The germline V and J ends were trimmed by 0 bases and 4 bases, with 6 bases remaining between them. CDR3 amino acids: CASSYSISTEAFF. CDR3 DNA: TGTGCCAGCAGTTACTCGATAAGCACTGAAGCTTTCTTT.

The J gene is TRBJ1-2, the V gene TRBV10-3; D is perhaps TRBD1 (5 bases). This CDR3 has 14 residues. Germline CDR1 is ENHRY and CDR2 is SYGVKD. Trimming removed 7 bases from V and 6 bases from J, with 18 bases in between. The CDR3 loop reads CAINVGGGRDGYTF. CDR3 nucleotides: TGTGCCATCAACGTCGGTGGGGGGAGGGATGGCTACACCTTC.

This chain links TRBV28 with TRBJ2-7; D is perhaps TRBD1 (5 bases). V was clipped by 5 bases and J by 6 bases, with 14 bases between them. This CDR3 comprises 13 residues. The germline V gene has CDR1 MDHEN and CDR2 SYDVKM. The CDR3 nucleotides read TGTGCCAGCAGTCCGAACCGACAGATCGAGCAGTACTTC. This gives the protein CASSPNRQIEQYF. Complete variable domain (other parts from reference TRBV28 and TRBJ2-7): DVKVTQSSRYLVKRTGEKVFLECVQDMDHENMFWYRQDPGLGLRLIYFSYDVKMKEKGDIPEGYSVSREKKERFSLILESASTNQTSMYLCASSPNRQIEQYFGPGTRLTVT.

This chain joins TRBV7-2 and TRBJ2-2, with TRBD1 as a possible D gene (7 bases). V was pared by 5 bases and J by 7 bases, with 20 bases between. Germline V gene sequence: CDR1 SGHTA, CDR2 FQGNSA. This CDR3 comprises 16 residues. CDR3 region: CASSPSVGQGGGELFF. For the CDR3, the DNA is TGTGCCAGCAGCCCCAGCGTTGGGCAGGGGGGCGGGGAGCTGTTTTTT.

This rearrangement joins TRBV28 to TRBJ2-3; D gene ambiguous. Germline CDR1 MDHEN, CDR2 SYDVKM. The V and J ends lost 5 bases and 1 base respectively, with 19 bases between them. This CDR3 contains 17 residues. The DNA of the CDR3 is TGTGCCAGCAGTCCCCCCTCCGATTCTTTCCGCACAGATACGCAGTATTTT. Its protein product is CASSPPSDSFRTDTQYF. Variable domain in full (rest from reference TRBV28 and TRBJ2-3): DVKVTQSSRYLVKRTGEKVFLECVQDMDHENMFWYRQDPGLGLRLIYFSYDVKMKEKGDIPEGYSVSREKKERFSLILESASTNQTSMYLCASSPPSDSFRTDTQYFGPGTRLTVL.

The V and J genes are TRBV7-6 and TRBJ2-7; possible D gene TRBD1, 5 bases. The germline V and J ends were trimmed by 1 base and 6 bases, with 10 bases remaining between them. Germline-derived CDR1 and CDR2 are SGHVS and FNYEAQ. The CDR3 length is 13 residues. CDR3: CASSLETQGEQYF. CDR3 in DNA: TGTGCCAGCAGCTTAGAGACTCAGGGCGAGCAGTACTTC.

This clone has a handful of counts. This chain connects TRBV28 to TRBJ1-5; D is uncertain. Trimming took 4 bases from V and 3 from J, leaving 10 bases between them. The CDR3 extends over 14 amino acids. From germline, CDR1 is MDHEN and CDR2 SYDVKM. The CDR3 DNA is TGTGCCAGCAGTTCGGAGGTGGACAATCAGCCCCAGCATTTT. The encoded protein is CASSSEVDNQPQHF.

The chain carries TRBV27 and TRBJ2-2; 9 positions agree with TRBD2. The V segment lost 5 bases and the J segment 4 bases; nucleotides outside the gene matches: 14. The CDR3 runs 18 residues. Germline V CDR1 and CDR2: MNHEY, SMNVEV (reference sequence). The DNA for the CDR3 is TGTGCCAGCAGTCTTGAGTCCGTGCTAGCGGGAACCACCGGGGAGCTGTTTTTT. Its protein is CASSLESVLAGTTGELFF.

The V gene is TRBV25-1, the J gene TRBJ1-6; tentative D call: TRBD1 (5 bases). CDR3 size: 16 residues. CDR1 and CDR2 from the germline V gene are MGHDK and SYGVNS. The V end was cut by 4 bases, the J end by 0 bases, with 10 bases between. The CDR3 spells CASSGGSSSYNSPLHF. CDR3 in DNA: TGTGCCAGCAGTGGGGGGTCAAGCTCCTATAATTCACCCCTCCACTTT. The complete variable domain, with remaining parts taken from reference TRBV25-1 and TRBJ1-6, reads EADIYQTPRYLVIGTGKKITLECSQTMGHDKMYWYQQDPGMELHLIHYSYGVNSTEKGDLSSESTVSRIRTEHFPLTLESARPSHTSQYLCASSGGSSSYNSPLHFGNGTRLTVT.

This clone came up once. In DNA form, the CDR3 reads TGTGCCAGCAGCTTTGGGCTGGCTGGGGCCAACGTCCTGACTTTC. Its protein is CASSFGLAGANVLTF. This chain uses TRBV7-9 with TRBJ2-6; D unclear. This CDR3 has 15 residues. Germline CDR1 reads SEHNR; CDR2 reads FQNEAQ (reference sequence). The V gene lost 3 bases and the J gene lost 2 bases, with 8 bases spanning the gap. Complete variable domain (other parts from reference TRBV7-9 and TRBJ2-6): DTGVSQNPRHKITKRGQNVTFRCDPISEHNRLYWYRQTLGQGPEFLTYFQNEAQLEKSRLLSDRFSAERPKGSFSTLEIQRTEQGDSAMYLCASSFGLAGANVLTFGAGSRLTVL.

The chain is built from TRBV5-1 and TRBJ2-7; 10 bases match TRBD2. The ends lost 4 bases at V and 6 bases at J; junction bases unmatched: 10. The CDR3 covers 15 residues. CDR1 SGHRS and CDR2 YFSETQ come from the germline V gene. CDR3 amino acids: CASSRLAGGGSEQYF. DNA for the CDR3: TGCGCCAGCAGCAGGTTAGCGGGAGGTGGCAGCGAGCAGTACTTC.

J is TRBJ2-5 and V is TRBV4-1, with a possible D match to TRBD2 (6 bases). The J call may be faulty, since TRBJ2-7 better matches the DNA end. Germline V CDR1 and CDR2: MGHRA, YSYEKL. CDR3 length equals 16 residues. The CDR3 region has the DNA TGCGCCAGCAGCCCCAAGTCATGGAGGGCAGCGTACGAGCAGTACTTC. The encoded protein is CASSPKSWRAAYEQYF.

The CDR3 DNA reads as TGTGCCAGCAGTTTCGATGAGCAGTTCTTC. Translating it yields CASSFDEQFF. The gene calls are TRBV28 and TRBJ2-1; D uncertain. Trimming cost V 3 bases and J 8 bases, with 2 bases left between them. The CDR3 runs to 10 residues. CDR1 is MDHEN and CDR2 is SYDVKM in the germline V gene.

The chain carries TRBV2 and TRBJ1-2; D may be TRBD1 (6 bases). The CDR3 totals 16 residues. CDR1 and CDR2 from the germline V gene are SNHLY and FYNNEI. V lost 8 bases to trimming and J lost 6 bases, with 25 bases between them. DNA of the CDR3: TGTGCCAGCTTTATTAGGGGGGAACGCCTTATGCATGGCTACACCTTC. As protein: CASFIRGERLMHGYTF.

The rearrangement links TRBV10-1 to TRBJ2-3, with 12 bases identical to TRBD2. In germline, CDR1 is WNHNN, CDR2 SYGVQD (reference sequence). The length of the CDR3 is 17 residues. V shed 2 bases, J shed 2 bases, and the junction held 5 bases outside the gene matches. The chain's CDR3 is CASSEPGLAGTTDTQYF. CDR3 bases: TGCGCCAGCAGTGAGCCCGGACTAGCGGGGACCACAGATACGCAGTATTTT.

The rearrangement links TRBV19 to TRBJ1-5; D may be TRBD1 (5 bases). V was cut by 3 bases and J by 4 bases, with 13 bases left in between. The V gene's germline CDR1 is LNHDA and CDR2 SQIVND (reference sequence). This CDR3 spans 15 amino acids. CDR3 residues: CASSIRWRGNQPQHF. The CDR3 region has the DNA TGTGCCAGTAGTATCCGGTGGAGGGGAAATCAGCCCCAGCATTTT.

The CDR3 reads CASKPGRGLQETQYF. The DNA of the CDR3 is TGTGCCAGCAAACCGGGGAGGGGGCTTCAAGAGACCCAGTACTTC. The chain joins TRBV5-6 to TRBJ2-5; possibly TRBD1 or TRBD2 for D (7 bases each). CDR1 SGHDT and CDR2 YYEEEE come from the germline V gene. Trimming pared 6 bases from V and 2 bases from J, leaving 17 bases between. CDR3 length equals 15 residues.

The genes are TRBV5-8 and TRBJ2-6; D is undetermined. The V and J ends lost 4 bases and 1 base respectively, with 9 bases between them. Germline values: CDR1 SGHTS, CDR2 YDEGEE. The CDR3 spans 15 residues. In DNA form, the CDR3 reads TGTGCCAGCAGCGCCGGCCCGTCTGGGGCCAACGTCCTGACTTTC. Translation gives CASSAGPSGANVLTF.

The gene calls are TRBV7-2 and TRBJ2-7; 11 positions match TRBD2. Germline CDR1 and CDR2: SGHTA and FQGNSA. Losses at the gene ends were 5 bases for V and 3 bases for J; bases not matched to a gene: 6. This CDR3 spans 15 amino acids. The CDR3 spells CASSLVAGGGYEQYF. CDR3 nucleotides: TGTGCCAGCAGCCTCGTAGCGGGAGGGGGCTACGAGCAGTACTTC.

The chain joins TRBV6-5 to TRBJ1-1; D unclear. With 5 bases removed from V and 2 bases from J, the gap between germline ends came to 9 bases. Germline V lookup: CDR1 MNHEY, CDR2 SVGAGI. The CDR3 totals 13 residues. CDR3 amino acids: CASSREFNTEAFF. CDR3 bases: TGTGCCAGCAGTCGGGAGTTCAACACTGAAGCTTTCTTT.

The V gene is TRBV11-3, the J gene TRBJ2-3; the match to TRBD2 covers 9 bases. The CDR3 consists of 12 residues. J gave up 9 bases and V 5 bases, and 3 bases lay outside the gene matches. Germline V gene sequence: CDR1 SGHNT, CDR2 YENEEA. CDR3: CASSASGRTQYF. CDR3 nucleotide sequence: TGTGCCAGCAGCGCAAGCGGGAGGACGCAGTATTTT.

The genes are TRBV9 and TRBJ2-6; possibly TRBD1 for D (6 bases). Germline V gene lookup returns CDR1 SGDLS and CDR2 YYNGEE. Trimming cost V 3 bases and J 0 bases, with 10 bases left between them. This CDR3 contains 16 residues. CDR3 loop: CASSEGHLSGANVLTF. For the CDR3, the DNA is TGTGCCAGCAGCGAGGGACATCTCTCTGGGGCCAACGTCCTGACTTTC.